The 26 T cell receptor beta chains given below trace back to one sample, sequenced in a study of stem cell transplantation in POMP-related autoinflammatory disease. Libraries were prepared by immunoSEQ multiplex PCR; TCRdb keeps only in-frame clonotypes and omits some of them. The top ten hold 4.6% of the sample, which has some 9,400 clones, 79% seen once. The source material was CD4+ T cells from PBMCs, sampled after stem cell transplantation. The receptors here all came from a human patient with POMP-related autoinflammation and immune dysregulation (PRAID). Some T cells here may be from the graft donor.

CDR3 sequence: CASSPQRSAGSAEQYF. In DNA form, the CDR3 reads TGTGCCAGCTCACCACAAAGGTCGGCGGGCTCTGCCGAGCAGTACTTC. The V and J genes are TRBV18 and TRBJ2-7, with a tentative D call TRBD2 (5 bases). Germline values: CDR1 KGHSH, CDR2 LQKENI. The V end lost 1 base, the J end lost 6 bases, and 19 bases lay between the germline ends. The CDR3 contains 16 residues.

The CDR3 here is CASSLGVGPYNEQFF. The CDR3, as DNA: TGTGCCAGCAGTTTAGGCGTAGGGCCCTACAATGAGCAGTTCTTC. The V call is TRBV28, the J call TRBJ2-1; the D is unclear. This CDR3 region has 15 residues. Germline CDR1 reads MDHEN; CDR2 reads SYDVKM. V lost 2 bases and J 2 bases, leaving 10 bases between the germline ends.

The chain joins TRBV5-1 to TRBJ2-7; tentatively, D is TRBD2 (7 bases). V was pared by 4 bases and J by 0 bases, with 17 bases between. Germline-derived CDR1 and CDR2 are SGHRS and YFSETQ. CDR3 size: 16 residues. For the CDR3, the DNA is TGCGCCAGCAGCCGTTGGGCGGGGGCAGACTCCTACGAGCAGTACTTC. Protein sequence: CASSRWAGADSYEQYF.

The DNA for the CDR3 is TGTGCCAGCAGCTCCCGGGACAGAGGAGCTAACTATGGCTACACCTTC. Its translation is CASSSRDRGANYGYTF. This chain links TRBV7-9 with TRBJ1-2, with 7 bases aligning to TRBD1. Germline V lookup: CDR1 SEHNR, CDR2 FQNEAQ (reference sequence). Germline trimming cut 4 bases from V and 0 bases from J; bases unmatched to any gene: 8. The CDR3 has 16 residues.

This clone was found a few times. J is TRBJ1-5 and V is TRBV6-2 or TRBV6-3; D is possibly TRBD1 (6 bases). Trimming removed 4 bases at V and 3 bases at J, with 10 bases between. The CDR3 length is 14 residues. The germline V gene encodes CDR1 MNHEY and CDR2 SVGEGT. In DNA, the CDR3 is TGTGCCAGCAGTTCCGGACAGAACAATCAGCCCCAGCATTTT. Protein: CASSSGQNNQPQHF.

This chain connects TRBV6-5 to TRBJ1-5; no clear D. CDR1 is MNHEY and CDR2 is SVGAGI in the germline V gene. The CDR3 runs to 14 residues. V lost 7 bases and J 4 bases, leaving 14 bases between the germline ends. The CDR3 region has the DNA TGTGCCAGCAATCGGGTACGGCATAATCAGCCCCAGCATTTT. Protein: CASNRVRHNQPQHF.

J is TRBJ2-4 and V is TRBV7-9; 7 bases map to TRBD1. Per germline, CDR1 SEHNR and CDR2 FQNEAQ (reference sequence). CDR3 length equals 15 residues. Losses at the gene ends were 5 bases for V and 0 bases for J; bases not matched to a gene: 4. CDR3 nucleotide sequence: TGTGCCAGCAGCAGGACAGGAATAGCCAAAAACATTCAGTACTTC. It translates to CASSRTGIAKNIQYF.

The gene calls are TRBV28 and TRBJ2-5; 8 nucleotides match TRBD1. With 4 bases clipped from V and 5 bases from J, the junction kept 9 bases outside the gene matches. Germline V gene data show CDR1 as MDHEN and CDR2 as SYDVKM. This CDR3 region has 15 residues. Here the CDR3 reads CASSSLQGGAETQYF. In nucleotides, the CDR3 is TGTGCCAGCAGTTCATTACAGGGGGGCGCGGAGACCCAGTACTTC.

The genes are TRBV19 and TRBJ1-1; D not resolved. The CDR3 spans 13 residues. Trimming stripped 5 bases from V and 2 bases from J, with 9 bases between. Per germline, CDR1 LNHDA and CDR2 SQIVND (reference sequence). The CDR3 DNA reads TGTGCCAGTAGTTCCTTCATAAACACTGAAGCTTTCTTT. Translated: CASSSFINTEAFF.

The DNA of the CDR3 is TGTGCCAGCAGTAACAATTTCTATGGCTACACCTTC. Translation gives CASSNNFYGYTF. The V call is TRBV6-5, the J call TRBJ1-2; D ambiguous. CDR3 length equals 12 residues. The germline V gene has CDR1 MNHEY and CDR2 SVGAGI. Trimming took 5 bases from V and 4 from J, leaving 8 bases between them.

V gene TRBV14 combines with J gene TRBJ2-7, with 7 bases that match TRBD2. This CDR3 region has 13 residues. After removal of 4 bases from V and 6 bases from J, the junction contained 6 bases not matched to a gene. Germline CDR1 and CDR2: SGHDN and FVKESK. Written as DNA, the CDR3 is TGTGCCAGCAGCCTGGGGGGGGTGAGCGAGCAGTACTTC. Its protein is CASSLGGVSEQYF.

The genes are TRBV19 and TRBJ2-2; D gene ambiguous. CDR3 size: 14 residues. The germline gives CDR1 LNHDA, CDR2 SQIVND (reference sequence). The V and J ends lost 3 bases and 1 base respectively, with 6 bases between them. This CDR3 is CASSMVRNTGELFF. The CDR3 region has the DNA TGTGCCAGTAGTATGGTCAGGAACACCGGGGAGCTGTTTTTT. Supplemented by reference TRBV19 and TRBJ2-2, the full variable domain reads DGGITQSPKYLFRKEGQNVTLSCEQNLNHDAMYWYRQDPGQGLRLIYYSQIVNDFQKGDIAEGYSVSREKKESFPLTVTSAQKNPTAFYLCASSMVRNTGELFFGEGSRLTVL.

The rearrangement uses TRBV24-1 and TRBJ2-1; 15 nucleotides line up with TRBD2. Germline V gene lookup returns CDR1 KGHDR and CDR2 SFDVKD. With 5 bases clipped from V and 0 bases from J, the junction kept 16 bases outside the gene matches. The CDR3 covers 22 residues. CDR3 in amino acids: CATSAFPGTSGRPRSSYNEQFF. The DNA for the CDR3 is TGTGCCACCAGTGCCTTCCCGGGGACTAGCGGGAGGCCCAGGAGCTCCTACAATGAGCAGTTCTTC.

The rearrangement links TRBV6-5 to TRBJ1-2, with no clear D. V gave up 8 bases and J gave up 2 bases, with 18 bases separating them. Per the germline V gene, CDR1 is MNHEY and CDR2 is SVGAGI. The CDR3 is 15 residues long. CDR3 amino acids: CASDRAQGANYGYTF. The CDR3, as DNA: TGTGCCAGCGACCGAGCCCAAGGAGCCAACTATGGCTACACCTTC.

The CDR3 nucleotides are TGTGCCAGCTCGCTTGCGGGTGGAGCCGCCTATGGCTACACCTTC. It encodes CASSLAGGAAYGYTF. The chain couples TRBV18 to TRBJ1-2; D gene uncertain. The CDR3 runs to 15 residues. Trimming cost V 6 bases and J 4 bases, with 18 bases left between them. In germline, CDR1 is KGHSH, CDR2 LQKENI.

The chain combines TRBV7-9 with TRBJ1-1, with D unresolved. Germline CDR1 SEHNR, CDR2 FQNEAQ (reference sequence). Trimming took 1 base from V and 1 from J, leaving 7 bases between them. CDR3 length equals 14 residues. The CDR3 here is CASSLGRWNTEAFF. CDR3 nucleotide sequence: TGTGCCAGCAGCTTAGGACGGTGGAACACTGAAGCTTTCTTT.

This chain links TRBV19 with TRBJ1-1; D is unclear. Trimming shortened V by 4 bases and J by 4 bases, and 13 bases separated the two germline ends. This CDR3 is 14 amino acids long. CDR1 LNHDA and CDR2 SQIVND come from the germline V gene (reference sequence). CDR3 in DNA: TGTGCCAGTAGTACCAGTTTTACCGCCACTGAAGCTTTCTTT. Translation: CASSTSFTATEAFF. The full variable domain, rest sourced from reference TRBV19 and TRBJ1-1, is DGGITQSPKYLFRKEGQNVTLSCEQNLNHDAMYWYRQDPGQGLRLIYYSQIVNDFQKGDIAEGYSVSREKKESFPLTVTSAQKNPTAFYLCASSTSFTATEAFFGQGTRLTVV.

The chain is built from TRBV2 and TRBJ2-5; TRBD2 aligns across 9 bases. J lost 5 bases, V lost 6 bases, and 10 bases had no gene match. The germline V gene encodes CDR1 SNHLY and CDR2 FYNNEI. This CDR3 has 15 residues. The CDR3 spells CASSSNSGSGETQYF. CDR3 coding DNA: TGTGCCAGCAGCTCAAATAGCGGGAGCGGGGAGACCCAGTACTTC.

The sample holds one count of this clone. Other nucleotide sequences in the sample specify the same CDR3. The rearrangement links TRBV7-9 to TRBJ1-6, with D hard to call. V lost 2 bases to trimming and J lost 7 bases, with 12 bases between them. Germline-derived CDR1 and CDR2 are SEHNR and FQNEAQ (reference sequence). The CDR3 has 15 residues. This CDR3 is CASSLKGGQNSPLHF. The CDR3 DNA reads as TGTGCCAGCAGCTTAAAGGGAGGGCAGAATTCACCCCTCCACTTT.

This clone appeared a few times. The rearrangement links TRBV3-1 (or the pseudogene TRBV3-2) to TRBJ1-5; D perhaps matches TRBD1 (6 bases). Trimming removed 1 base from V and 3 bases from J, with 10 bases in between. CDR1 and CDR2 from the germline V gene are LGHDT and YNNKEL (reference sequence). The CDR3 runs 15 residues. CDR3 protein: CASSQGGGPNQPQHF. The CDR3 bases are TGTGCCAGCAGCCAAGGGGGGGGCCCCAATCAGCCCCAGCATTTT.

In nucleotides, the CDR3 is TGTGCCATCAGACGACAGGGACCACAAGAGACCCAGTACTTC. Translated: CAIRRQGPQETQYF. The chain recombines TRBV10-3 with TRBJ2-5; TRBD1 aligns across 7 bases. Germline trimming cut 6 bases from V and 2 bases from J; bases unmatched to any gene: 6. Germline V lookup: CDR1 ENHRY, CDR2 SYGVKD. This CDR3 has 14 amino acids.

This chain connects TRBV7-2 to TRBJ2-6, with unresolved D. Trimming left V 3 bases short and J 4 bases short, with 10 bases between. From germline, CDR1 is SGHTA and CDR2 FQGNSA. The CDR3 is 15 amino acids. For the CDR3, the DNA is TGTGCCAGCAGCTTTAGTGGTGAGGGGGCCAACGTCCTGACTTTC. Encoded protein: CASSFSGEGANVLTF.

This clone is a singleton in its sample. The chain employs TRBV5-1 and TRBJ2-7; 8 bases align to TRBD1. V lost 0 bases and J lost 0; bases outside the gene matches: 8. CDR1 and CDR2 from the germline V gene are SGHRS and YFSETQ. The CDR3 extends over 17 amino acids. For the CDR3, the DNA is TGCGCCAGCAGCTTGGGACAGGGGTACGGGAACTCCTACGAGCAGTACTTC. It encodes CASSLGQGYGNSYEQYF.

This clone was seen a handful of times. This rearrangement joins TRBV11-2 to TRBJ2-3; D gene unclear. This CDR3 is built from 14 residues. The germline V gene has CDR1 SGHAT and CDR2 FQNNGV. Trimming left V 4 bases short and J 10 bases short, with 18 bases between. The CDR3 is CASSSRVPRRAQYF. In nucleotides, the CDR3 is TGTGCCAGCAGCTCTAGGGTACCCAGAAGGGCGCAGTATTTT. The full variable domain, rest sourced from reference TRBV11-2 and TRBJ2-3, is EAGVAQSPRYKIIEKRQSVAFWCNPISGHATLYWYQQILGQGPKLLIQFQNNGVVDDSQLPKDRFSAERLKGVDSTLKIQPAKLEDSAVYLCASSSRVPRRAQYFGPGTRLTVL.

The chain carries TRBV19 and TRBJ2-1; 9 bases are a match to TRBD2. The CDR3 contains 15 residues. Germline V gene lookup returns CDR1 LNHDA and CDR2 SQIVND (reference sequence). J gave up 3 bases and V 10 bases, and 10 bases lay outside the gene matches. The CDR3 reads CATCRVAGDYNEQFF. The CDR3 coding sequence is TGTGCCACCTGCAGGGTAGCGGGAGACTACAATGAGCAGTTCTTC.

V and J are TRBV14 and TRBJ2-3, with 10 bases matching TRBD2. Germline assignment: CDR1 SGHDN and CDR2 FVKESK. This CDR3 is built from 17 residues. V shed 3 bases, J shed 0 bases, and the junction held 6 bases outside the gene matches. CDR3 sequence (DNA): TGTGCCAGCAGCCATTATAAGACTAGCGGGAGCACAGATACGCAGTATTTT. Its protein is CASSHYKTSGSTDTQYF. Combining the CDR3 with reference TRBV14 and TRBJ2-3 gives the whole variable domain EAGVTQFPSHSVIEKGQTVTLRCDPISGHDNLYWYRRVMGKEIKFLLHFVKESKQDESGMPNNRFLAERTGGTYSTLKVQPAELEDSGVYFCASSHYKTSGSTDTQYFGPGTRLTVL.